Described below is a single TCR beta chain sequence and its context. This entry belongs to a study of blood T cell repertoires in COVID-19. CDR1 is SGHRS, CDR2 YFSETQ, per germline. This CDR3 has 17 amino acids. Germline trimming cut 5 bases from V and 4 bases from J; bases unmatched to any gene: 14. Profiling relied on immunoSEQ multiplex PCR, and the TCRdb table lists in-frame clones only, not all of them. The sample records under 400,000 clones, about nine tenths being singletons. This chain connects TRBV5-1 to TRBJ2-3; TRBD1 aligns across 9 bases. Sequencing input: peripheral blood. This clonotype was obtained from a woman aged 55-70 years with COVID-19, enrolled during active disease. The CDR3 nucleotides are TGCGCCAGCAGTTCCCTTCCGGGACAGGGATGGGCAGATACGCAGTATTTT. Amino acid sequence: CASSSLPGQGWADTQYF.